The T cell receptor (beta chain) described here comes from a study of blood T cell repertoires in COVID-19. Study overall: Samples representing acute and convalescent COVID-19 were sourced from the United States, Italy and Spain.

The data were produced by immunoSEQ multiplex PCR, yet TCRdb's version contains in-frame clones alone and is incomplete. The sample holds roughly 380,000 clones, about nine tenths seen once. Patients in Seattle were enrolled during active infection, then followed longitudinally. This TCR came from a woman in her 40s with COVID-19, enrolled during active disease. The source material was peripheral blood.

DNA for the CDR3: TGTGCCAGCAGCTTTACCCGGGGGGGGGTCCAAGAGACCCAGTACTTC. Translation: CASSFTRGGVQETQYF. The J gene is TRBJ2-5, the V gene TRBV5-5; 8 bases agree with TRBD2. Germline V gene sequence: CDR1 SGHKS, CDR2 YYEKEE (reference sequence). J lost 1 base, V lost 2 bases, and 7 bases had no gene match. The CDR3 consists of 16 residues.